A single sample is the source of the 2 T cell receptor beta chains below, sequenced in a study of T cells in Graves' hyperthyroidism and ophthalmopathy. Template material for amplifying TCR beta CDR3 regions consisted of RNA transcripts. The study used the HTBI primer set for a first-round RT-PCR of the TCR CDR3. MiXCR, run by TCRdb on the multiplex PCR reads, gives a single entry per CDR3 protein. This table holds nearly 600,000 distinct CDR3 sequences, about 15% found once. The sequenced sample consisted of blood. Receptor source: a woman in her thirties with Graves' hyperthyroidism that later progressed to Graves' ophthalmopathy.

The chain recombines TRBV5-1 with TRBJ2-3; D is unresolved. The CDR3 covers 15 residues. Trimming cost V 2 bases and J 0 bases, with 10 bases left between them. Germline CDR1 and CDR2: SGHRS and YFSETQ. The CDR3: CASSFGDPSTDTQYF. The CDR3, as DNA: TGCGCCAGCAGCTTTGGTGACCCGAGCACAGATACGCAGTATTTT.

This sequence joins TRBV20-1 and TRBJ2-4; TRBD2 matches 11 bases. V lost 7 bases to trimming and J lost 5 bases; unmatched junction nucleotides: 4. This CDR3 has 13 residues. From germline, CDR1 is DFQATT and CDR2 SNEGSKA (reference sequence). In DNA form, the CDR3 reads TGCAGTGTCGGGACTAGCGGAGAAAACATTCAGTACTTC. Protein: CSVGTSGENIQYF.